A selection of T cell receptor beta chains follows, all from one sample in a study of T-cell reconstitution after alpha-beta-depleted transplantation in children. Each CDR3 protein is one row after TCRdb ran MiXCR on the PCR reads. The repertoire holds about 160,000 distinct CDR3 sequences, over 8.5% seen once, with 13% in the top ten. Material: PBMCs, obtained before TCRalphabeta/CD19-depleted stem cell transplant. These receptors originate from a boy aged 2 to 9 with acute myeloid leukemia, due to receive a stem cell transplant. CDR3s include the opening cysteine and the closing phenylalanine or tryptophan. D genes are given only for firm matches. Clone sizes are given selectively: once, few, many, or a class where the clone is expanded.

>TRBV13|TRBJ2-7|TRBD2|many
TGTGCCAGCAGCTTAGGCGGGGGGGGCTACGAGCAGTACTTC
CASSLGGGGYEQYF
>TRBV20-1|TRBJ1-1|-|many
TGCAGTGCTAAAGAACAGGGTTCCGGGACTGAAGCTTTCTTT
CSAKEQGSGTEAFF
>TRBV7-8|TRBJ2-5|-|many
TGTGCCAGCAGCATCCGGGAGCCAACGCTCCAAGAGACCCAGTACTTC
CASSIREPTLQETQYF
>TRBV5-1|TRBJ2-6|-|many
TGCGCCAGCGGGTCGAGCTCTGGGGCCAACGTCCTGACTTTC
CASGSSSGANVLTF
>TRBV25-1|TRBJ2-7|TRBD2|many
TGTGCCAGCAGTGCTTTACATCTGGCAGAAGCGGGAGTCTACGAGCAGTACTTC
CASSALHLAEAGVYEQYF
>TRBV7-9|TRBJ1-1|-|many
TGTGCCAGCAGCTTTTGGCGAGAAGCTGAAGCTTTCTTT
CASSFWREAEAFF
>TRBV6-1|TRBJ2-2|-|many
TGTGCCAGCAGTGAAGGCGGGACAGAGATGTTTAGCGGGGAGCTGTTTTTT
CASSEGGTEMFSGELFF
>TRBV11-1|TRBJ2-3|-|few
TGTGCCAGCAGCTTTGGTAGGGTTCCAGATACGCAGTATTTT
CASSFGRVPDTQYF
>TRBV7-9|TRBJ2-5|-|few
TGTGCCAGCGGGGGGGAGACCCAGTACTTC
CASGGETQYF
>TRBV4-1|TRBJ2-3|-|many
TGCGCCAGCAGCCGCCGGGCGAGGACAGATACGCAGTATTTT
CASSRRARTDTQYF
>TRBV20-1|TRBJ2-5|TRBD2|-
TGCTGTGCCAGCCCCGGGACTAGCGGGAGGCTTGGGCAAGAGACCCAGTACTTC
CCASPGTSGRLGQETQYF
>TRBV20-1|TRBJ1-1|-|many
TGCAGTGCTACCTCGGACGTGAACACTGAAGCTTTCTTT
CSATSDVNTEAFF
>TRBV29-1|TRBJ2-1|TRBD1|many
TGCAGCGTTGAGGACAGGGGGTCCTACAATGAGCAGTTCTTC
CSVEDRGSYNEQFF
>TRBV11-2|TRBJ2-4|-|many
TGTGCCAGCAGCTTAGCGGGGGTTCAAAACATTCAGTACTTC
CASSLAGVQNIQYF
>TRBV20-1|TRBJ1-4|-|many
TGCAGTGCTTCTGTCTCAGGGCGCACTAATGAAAAACTGTTTTTT
CSASVSGRTNEKLFF
>TRBV19|TRBJ2-3|-|many
TGTGCCACCGAATCCAGCCTCCAGCAGTATTTT
CATESSLQQYF
>TRBV10-2|TRBJ1-1|-|many
TGCGCCAGCAGGGATGCAGGGCATAACACTGAAGCTTTCTTT
CASRDAGHNTEAFF
>TRBV11-3|TRBJ2-1|TRBD2|-
TGTGCCAGCAGCCCATTTAGCGGGGAATACAATGAGCAGTTCTTC
CASSPFSGEYNEQFF
>TRBV4-1|TRBJ2-3|-|-
TGCGCCAGCAGCCAAGAGCTCGGGATTCGCAATCAGCCCCAGTATTTT
CASSQELGIRNQPQYF
>TRBV2|TRBJ2-5|-|many
TGTGCCAGCAGTGAAGGAGCGGTGGGGACCCAGTACTTC
CASSEGAVGTQYF
>TRBV12-3/TRBV12-4|TRBJ1-4|-|many
TGTGCCAGCAGTCTGGTGCGCGAAAAACTGTTTTTT
CASSLVREKLFF
>TRBV7-2|TRBJ2-1|TRBD2|many
TGTGCCAGCAGCTTGATAGCGGGGGGGCAAAATGAGCAGTTCTTC
CASSLIAGGQNEQFF
>TRBV7-6|TRBJ2-5|TRBD1|few
TGTGCCAGCAGCTTAGTAGGCAGGGGGCGAGAGACCCAGTACTTC
CASSLVGRGRETQYF
>TRBV2|TRBJ2-1|-|many
TGTGCCAGCACCTCCAGGGTCGGCAATGAGCAGTTCTTC
CASTSRVGNEQFF
>TRBV5-1|TRBJ1-5|-|many
TGCGCCAGCAGCGTAACAGGTGATAGCAATCAGCCCCAGCATTTT
CASSVTGDSNQPQHF
>TRBV7-9|TRBJ2-5|-|many
TGTGCCAGCAGCTTACAGGCGTACCAAGAGACCCAGTACTTC
CASSLQAYQETQYF
>TRBV27|TRBJ2-4|TRBD2|few
TGTGCCAGCAGGGGACTAGCAGGTCTAGCCAAAAACATTCAGTACTTC
CASRGLAGLAKNIQYF
>TRBV20-1|TRBJ2-3|TRBD2|many
TGCAGTGCTAGAGATTTACTAGCGGAGAGCACAGATACGCAGTATTTT
CSARDLLAESTDTQYF
>TRBV5-1|TRBJ1-2|TRBD1|many
TGCGCCAGCAGCGGTGGGACAGGGGGCAGAGGCTACACCTTC
CASSGGTGGRGYTF
>TRBV9|TRBJ2-3|-|many
TGTGCCAGCAGCCCCCACCGCGGGCGGGATACGCAGTATTTT
CASSPHRGRDTQYF
>TRBV6-1|TRBJ1-1|TRBD1|many
TGTGCCAGCAGTGAAGGAGGGGGCGACGGCACTGAAGCTTTCTTT
CASSEGGGDGTEAFF
>TRBV27|TRBJ1-1|-|many
TGTGCCAGCAGCTTGGGTGTCGGCACTGAAGCTTTCTTT
CASSLGVGTEAFF
>TRBV6-1|TRBJ1-6|TRBD1|many
TGTGCCAGCAGATCGGGGACAGCTAATTCACCCCTCCACTTT
CASRSGTANSPLHF